A selection of T cell receptor beta chains follows, all from one sample in a study of cytomegalovirus exposure and HLA in healthy donors. Sequencing used immunoSEQ multiplex PCR; TCRdb keeps in-frame clones, though not all of them. Of more than 65,000 clones in the sample, approximately 93% were seen once. Sequenced sample: PBMCs. The receptors derive from a man aged 18 to 29 in good health and CMV-seronegative. Both conserved end residues are part of each CDR3. The order of the fields is clone size, J gene, V gene, D gene, CDR3 DNA, CDR3 protein. A D gene is named only where the DNA matches it firmly. Some rows mark clone size as missing; the rest say once, few, many or name a class of expanded clone.

- TRBJ1-1 TRBV13 - TGTGCCAGCTGTGTCCGGGGGAGGAGGTGGAACACTGAAGCTTTCTTT CASCVRGRRWNTEAFF
- TRBJ2-7 TRBV12-5 TRBD1 TGTGCTAGTGGCCGGGGACAGAACTACGAGCAGTACTTC CASGRGQNYEQYF
- TRBJ1-4 TRBV4-1 TRBD1 TGCGCCAGCAGCCAACCTAGGACAGGGCGGAGTGAAAAACTGTTTTTT CASSQPRTGRSEKLFF
- TRBJ2-2 TRBV7-2 - TGTGCCAGCAGCTTCCGCGGGGCCGGGGACACCGGGGAGCTGTTTTTT CASSFRGAGDTGELFF
- TRBJ1-1 TRBV10-1 - TGCGCCAGCAGTGCGACCGGGTCTTGGCACACTGAAGCTTTCTTT CASSATGSWHTEAFF
- TRBJ1-2 TRBV5-1 - TGCGCCAGCAGCGAAAACAGGGCGACCAACCACTTTTATGGCTACACCTTC CASSENRATNHFYGYTF
- TRBJ1-2 TRBV5-5 - TGTGCCAGCAGCTCCCTGCCCCGGCCCAGGCTATATGGCTACACCTTC CASSSLPRPRLYGYTF
- TRBJ2-5 TRBV11-1 - TGTGCCAGCAGCTTAAATCTTCCTAGCGTTGGGGAGACCCAGTACTTC CASSLNLPSVGETQYF
- TRBJ1-4 TRBV18 TRBD1 TGTGCCAGCTCACCGGGGACAGCGATTAATGAAAAACTGTTTTTT CASSPGTAINEKLFF
- TRBJ2-3 TRBV27 TRBD2 TGTGCCAGCACCCGAACAACTAGCGGGAGCACAGATACGCAGTATTTT CASTRTTSGSTDTQYF
- TRBJ1-5 TRBV6-4 - TGTGCCAGCAGTGAGTCGGGCAATCAGCCCCAGCATTTT CASSESGNQPQHF
- TRBJ1-5 TRBV28 TRBD1 TGTGCCAGCAGTTCCCTCCGGACAGGGGTAGGTAACCAGCCCCAGCATTTT CASSSLRTGVGNQPQHF
- TRBJ2-7 TRBV27 TRBD1 TGTGCCAGCAGTTTTCTGGACAGGACCCTGTTCGAGCAGTACTTC CASSFLDRTLFEQYF
- TRBJ2-7 TRBV6-4 TRBD2 TGTGCCAGCAGTGTTTTAGCGGGAGGATCCTACGAGCAGTACTTC CASSVLAGGSYEQYF
- TRBJ1-2 TRBV4-1 - TGCGCCAGCAGCCAACCCGGTCTCCCGGGAGGCTACACCTTC CASSQPGLPGGYTF
- TRBJ2-1 TRBV12-5 - TGTGCTACCGCAGGGGGGAACTACAATGAGCAGTTCTTC CATAGGNYNEQFF
- TRBJ2-5 TRBV2 - TGTGCCAGCAGTGACGGACCAGGGTCGGTGGAGACCCAGTACTTC CASSDGPGSVETQYF
- TRBJ2-7 TRBV7-2 TRBD2 TGTGCCAGCAGCTTAGGGGGAGGGCGGAAACCCTACGAGCAGTACTTC CASSLGGGRKPYEQYF
- TRBJ2-7 TRBV14 TRBD2 TGTGCCAGCAGCCTAGCGGGATCCTACGAGCAGTACTTC CASSLAGSYEQYF
- TRBJ1-1 TRBV6-4 TRBD1 TGTGCCAGCAGTGTCTCAGGGGGCGGTCTGGGGACTGAAGCTTTCTTT CASSVSGGGLGTEAFF
- TRBJ2-7 TRBV5-6 TRBD1 TGTGCCAGCAGCTTCACAGGGGGCACCTACGAGCAGTACTTC CASSFTGGTYEQYF
- TRBJ2-7 TRBV27 - TGTGCCAGCAGTTTACAGGGTAGCTACGAGCAGTACTTC CASSLQGSYEQYF
few TRBJ2-1 TRBV5-1 TRBD2 TGCGCCAGCACGGGACTAGCGGGGCTCAATGAGCAGTTCTTC CASTGLAGLNEQFF
- TRBJ2-2 TRBV7-9 - TGTGCCAGCAGCTTATTAGCAGTCAACACCGGGGAGCTGTTTTTT CASSLLAVNTGELFF
- TRBJ1-6 TRBV10-1 - TGCGCCAGCAGTGGAAGCCGGACCTGGAGGGACAATTCACCCCTCCACTTT CASSGSRTWRDNSPLHF
- TRBJ1-5 TRBV2 - TGTGCCAGCCAGTACCCCAATCAGCCCCAGCATTTT CASQYPNQPQHF
- TRBJ2-1 TRBV4-1 - TGCGCCAGCAGCCAAGATCGGTCGTACAATGAGCAGTTCTTC CASSQDRSYNEQFF
- TRBJ2-7 TRBV6-1 - TGTGCCAGCTCCCCCGGGACACAACGCTACGAGCAGTACTTC CASSPGTQRYEQYF
- TRBJ2-1 TRBV29-1 TRBD2 TGCAGCGTTCCTAGCGGGGGTACGCGGTTCTTC CSVPSGGTRFF
- TRBJ1-1 TRBV2 TRBD1 TGTGCCAGCAGTGCCGAAAGGACAGGGGGAGGCACTGAAGCTTTCTTT CASSAERTGGGTEAFF
- TRBJ1-4 TRBV19 - TGTGCCAGTAGTATTGAGACAGGCACGAATGAAAAACTGTTTTTT CASSIETGTNEKLFF
- TRBJ2-7 TRBV13 - TGTGCCAGCAGCTTACGCCGTAGTTACGAGCAGTACTTC CASSLRRSYEQYF
- TRBJ2-7 TRBV28 TRBD2 TGTGCCAGCACCCTCGGACTAGCGGGAACCTACGAGCAGTACTTC CASTLGLAGTYEQYF
- TRBJ2-3 TRBV6-1 TRBD1 TGTGCCAGCAGTGACTTCCGTCAGGGGGCGGCTACGCAGTATTTT CASSDFRQGAATQYF
- TRBJ2-7 TRBV5-1 - TGCGCCAGCAGCTTGGGAACTTACGAGCAGTACTTC CASSLGTYEQYF
- TRBJ1-1 TRBV5-4 TRBD1 TGTGCCAGCAGCTTTACAGGGGCCCGGGAAGCTTTCTTT CASSFTGAREAFF
- TRBJ1-2 TRBV7-2 TRBD1 TGTGCCAGTACCGGGACAGGGGCAAACTATGGCTACACCTTC CASTGTGANYGYTF
- TRBJ2-1 TRBV18 TRBD2 TGTGCCAGCTCCCCCAGCGGGGGATTTGAGCAGTTCTTC CASSPSGGFEQFF
once TRBJ2-7 TRBV7-9 - TGTGCCAGCAGCTTAGCTACAGGTCGTCTCGAGCAGTACTTC CASSLATGRLEQYF
- TRBJ2-1 TRBV14 - TGTGCCAGCAGCCAGCGTACTCTCTACAATGAGCAGTTCTTC CASSQRTLYNEQFF
- TRBJ2-5 TRBV5-4 TRBD2 TGTGCCAGCAGCCCTAACTCTGGGACTAGCGGGATCGGGTTGACCCAGTACTTC CASSPNSGTSGIGLTQYF
- TRBJ2-3 TRBV4-2 - TGTGCCAGCAGCCAAGATGAACGAGGCACAGATACGCAGTATTTT CASSQDERGTDTQYF